This TCR beta chain was sequenced for a study of blood T cell repertoires in COVID-19. The overall study: The United States, Italy and Spain supplied acute and convalescent COVID-19 samples.

The length of the CDR3 is 14 residues. Germline V lookup: CDR1 SGHVS, CDR2 FQNEAQ. V lost 5 bases, J lost 10 bases, and 9 bases stayed unmatched. TCRdb's copy holds only in-frame clones and misses some; the assay was immunoSEQ multiplex PCR. The sample lists approximately 390,000 clones, about 90% occurring once. This receptor was obtained from a man between 18 and 35 years old with active or convalescent COVID-19. The chain has TRBV7-8 and TRBJ2-1; TRBD1 matches 9 bases. The sample taken for sequencing was peripheral blood. The CDR3: CASSQGTGFKEQFF. The CDR3 DNA is TGTGCCAGCAGCCAAGGGACAGGGTTTAAGGAGCAGTTCTTC.